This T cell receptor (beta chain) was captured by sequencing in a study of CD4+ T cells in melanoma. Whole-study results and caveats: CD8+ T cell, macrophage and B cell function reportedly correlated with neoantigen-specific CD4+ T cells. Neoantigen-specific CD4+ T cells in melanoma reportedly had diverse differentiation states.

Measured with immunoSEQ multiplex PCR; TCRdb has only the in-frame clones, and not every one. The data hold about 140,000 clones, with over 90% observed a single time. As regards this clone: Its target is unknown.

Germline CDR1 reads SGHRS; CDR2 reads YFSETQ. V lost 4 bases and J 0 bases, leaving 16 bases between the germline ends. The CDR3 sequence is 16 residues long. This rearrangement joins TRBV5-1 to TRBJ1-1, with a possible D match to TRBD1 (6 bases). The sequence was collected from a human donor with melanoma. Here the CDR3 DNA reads TGCGCCAGCAGCATGGACTCAGACAGGCTGAACACTGAAGCTTTCTTT. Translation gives CASSMDSDRLNTEAFF. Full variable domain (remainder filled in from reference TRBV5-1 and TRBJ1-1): KAGVTQTPRYLIKTRGQQVTLSCSPISGHRSVSWYQQTPGQGLQFLFEYFSETQRNKGNFPGRFSGRQFSNSRSEMNVSTLELGDSALYLCASSMDSDRLNTEAFFGQGTRLTVV.